This T cell receptor (beta chain) originates from a study of early stage breast cancer tumors. Overall study: Under 10 ER+/PR+/HER2- tumors were invasive ductal; four were invasive lobular.

Germline loops: CDR1 SNHLY, CDR2 FYNNEI. Deletions cut 0 bases from V and 8 bases from J, with 19 bases between. This CDR3 spans 16 amino acids. Sequenced by immunoSEQ multiplex PCR; TCRdb stores in-frame clones only, minus some. The data hold some 30,000 clones, with roughly four fifths observed a single time. This chain links TRBV2 with TRBJ1-2, with D tentatively TRBD1 (5 bases). The clonotype was recovered from a person aged 45 to 59 with breast cancer. Source material: blood. CDR3 coding DNA: TGTGCCAGCAGTGAAGCGGGGCTCACCCGTTACGGCGGCTACACCTTC. As protein: CASSEAGLTRYGGYTF.